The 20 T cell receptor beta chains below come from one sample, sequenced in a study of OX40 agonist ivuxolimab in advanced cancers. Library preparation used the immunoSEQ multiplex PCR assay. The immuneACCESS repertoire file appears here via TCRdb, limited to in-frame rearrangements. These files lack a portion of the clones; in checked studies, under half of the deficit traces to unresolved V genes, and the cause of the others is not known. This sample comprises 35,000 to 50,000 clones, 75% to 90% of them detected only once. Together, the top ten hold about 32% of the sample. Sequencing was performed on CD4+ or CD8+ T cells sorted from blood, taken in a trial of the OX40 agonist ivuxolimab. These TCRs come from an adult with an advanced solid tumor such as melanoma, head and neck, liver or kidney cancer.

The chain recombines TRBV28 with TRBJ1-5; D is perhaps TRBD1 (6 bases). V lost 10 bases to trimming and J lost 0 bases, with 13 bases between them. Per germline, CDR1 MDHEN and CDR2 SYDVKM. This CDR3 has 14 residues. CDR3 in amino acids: CATGGGGSNQPQHF. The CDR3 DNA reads TGTGCCACGGGGGGAGGGGGTAGCAATCAGCCCCAGCATTTT.

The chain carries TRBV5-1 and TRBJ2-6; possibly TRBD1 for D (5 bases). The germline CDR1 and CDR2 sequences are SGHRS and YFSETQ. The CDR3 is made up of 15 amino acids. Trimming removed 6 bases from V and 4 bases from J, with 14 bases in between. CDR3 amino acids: CASTPQSGGANVLTF. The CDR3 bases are TGCGCCAGCACCCCCCAGTCAGGGGGGGCCAACGTCCTGACTTTC.

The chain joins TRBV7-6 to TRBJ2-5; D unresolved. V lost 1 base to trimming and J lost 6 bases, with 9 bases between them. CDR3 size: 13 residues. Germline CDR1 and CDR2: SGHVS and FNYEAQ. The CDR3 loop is CASSLGALQTQYF. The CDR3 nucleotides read TGTGCCAGCAGCTTAGGGGCCCTCCAGACCCAGTACTTC.

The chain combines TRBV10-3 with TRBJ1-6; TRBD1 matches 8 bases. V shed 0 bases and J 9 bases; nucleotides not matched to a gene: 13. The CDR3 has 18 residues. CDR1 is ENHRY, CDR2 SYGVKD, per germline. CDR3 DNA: TGTGCCATCAGTGAGTCTAACCCTTGGACAGGGACGGGTTCACCCCTCCACTTT. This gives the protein CAISESNPWTGTGSPLHF.

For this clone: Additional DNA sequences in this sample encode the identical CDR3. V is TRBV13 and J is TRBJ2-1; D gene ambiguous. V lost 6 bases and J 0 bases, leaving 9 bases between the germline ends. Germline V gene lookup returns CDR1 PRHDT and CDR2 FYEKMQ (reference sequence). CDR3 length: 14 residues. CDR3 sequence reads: CASSHIGSYNEQFF. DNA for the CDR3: TGTGCCAGCAGTCACATCGGCTCCTACAATGAGCAGTTCTTC.

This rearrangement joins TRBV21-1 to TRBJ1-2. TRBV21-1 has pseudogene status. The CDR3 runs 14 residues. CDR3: CASSKGEVHYGYTF. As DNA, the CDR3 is TGTGCCAGCAGCAAAGGTGAAGTTCACTATGGCTACACCTTC.

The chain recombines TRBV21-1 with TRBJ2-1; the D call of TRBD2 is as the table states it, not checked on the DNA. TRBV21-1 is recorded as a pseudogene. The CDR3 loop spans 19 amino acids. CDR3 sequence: CASSSGGLAGGSSYNEQFF. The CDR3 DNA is TGTGCCAGCAGCTCCGGAGGACTAGCGGGGGGCAGCTCCTACAATGAGCAGTTCTTC.

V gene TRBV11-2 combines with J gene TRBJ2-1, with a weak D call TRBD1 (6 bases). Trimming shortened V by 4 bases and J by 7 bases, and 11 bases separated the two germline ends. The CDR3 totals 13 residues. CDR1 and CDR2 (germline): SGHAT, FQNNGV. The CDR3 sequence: CASSSAQGNEQFF. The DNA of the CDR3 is TGTGCCAGCAGCTCCGCACAGGGTAATGAGCAGTTCTTC.

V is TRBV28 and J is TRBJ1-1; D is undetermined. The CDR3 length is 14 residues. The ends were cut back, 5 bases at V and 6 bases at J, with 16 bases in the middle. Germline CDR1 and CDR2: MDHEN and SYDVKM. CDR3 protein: CASSPGGSLSEAFF. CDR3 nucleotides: TGTGCCAGCAGTCCCGGAGGGTCGTTGTCTGAAGCTTTCTTT.

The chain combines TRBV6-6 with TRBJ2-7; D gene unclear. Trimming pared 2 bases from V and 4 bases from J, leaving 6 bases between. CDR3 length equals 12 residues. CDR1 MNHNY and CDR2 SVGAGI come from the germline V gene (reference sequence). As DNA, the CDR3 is TGTGCCAGCAGTTACAGGCCTTACGAGCAGTACTTC. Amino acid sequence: CASSYRPYEQYF.

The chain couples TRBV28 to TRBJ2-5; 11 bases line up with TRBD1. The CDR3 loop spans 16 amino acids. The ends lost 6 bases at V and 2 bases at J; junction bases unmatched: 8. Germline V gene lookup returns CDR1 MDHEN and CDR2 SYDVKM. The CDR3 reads CASRPRTGGHQETQYF. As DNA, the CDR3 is TGTGCCAGCAGGCCAAGGACAGGGGGCCATCAAGAGACCCAGTACTTC.

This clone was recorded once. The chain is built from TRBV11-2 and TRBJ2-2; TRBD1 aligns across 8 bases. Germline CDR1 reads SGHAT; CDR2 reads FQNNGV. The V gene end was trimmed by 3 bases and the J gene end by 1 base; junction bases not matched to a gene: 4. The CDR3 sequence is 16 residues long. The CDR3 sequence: CASSLSGTGNTGELFF. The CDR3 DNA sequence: TGTGCCAGCAGCTTGTCCGGGACAGGGAACACCGGGGAGCTGTTTTTT.

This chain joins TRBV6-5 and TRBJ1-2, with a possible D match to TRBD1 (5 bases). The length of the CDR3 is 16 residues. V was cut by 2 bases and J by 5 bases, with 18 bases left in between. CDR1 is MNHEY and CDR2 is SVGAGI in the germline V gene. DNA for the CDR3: TGTGCCAGCAGTTACCACTCGCTCGGGGGAGATTATGGCTACACCTTC. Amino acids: CASSYHSLGGDYGYTF.

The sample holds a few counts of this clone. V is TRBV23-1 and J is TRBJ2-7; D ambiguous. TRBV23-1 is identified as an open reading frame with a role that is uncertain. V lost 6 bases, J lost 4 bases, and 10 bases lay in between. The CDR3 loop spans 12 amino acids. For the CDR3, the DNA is TGCGCCAGCAGCAGATATGGGTACGAGCAGTACTTC. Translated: CASSRYGYEQYF.

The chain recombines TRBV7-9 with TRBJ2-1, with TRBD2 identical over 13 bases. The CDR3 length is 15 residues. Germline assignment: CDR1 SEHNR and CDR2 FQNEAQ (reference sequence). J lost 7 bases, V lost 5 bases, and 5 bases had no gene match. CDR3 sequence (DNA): TGTGCCAGCAGCCCGGGACTAGCGGGATTAAATGAGCAGTTCTTC. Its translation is CASSPGLAGLNEQFF.

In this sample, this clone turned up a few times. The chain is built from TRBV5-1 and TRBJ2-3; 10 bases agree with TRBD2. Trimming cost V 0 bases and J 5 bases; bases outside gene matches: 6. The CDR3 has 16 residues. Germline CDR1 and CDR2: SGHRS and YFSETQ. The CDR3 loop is CASSLGTSGRGDTQYF. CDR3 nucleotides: TGCGCCAGCAGCTTGGGGACTAGCGGAAGAGGAGATACGCAGTATTTT. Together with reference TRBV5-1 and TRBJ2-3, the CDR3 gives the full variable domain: KAGVTQTPRYLIKTRGQQVTLSCSPISGHRSVSWYQQTPGQGLQFLFEYFSETQRNKGNFPGRFSGRQFSNSRSEMNVSTLELGDSALYLCASSLGTSGRGDTQYFGPGTRLTVL.

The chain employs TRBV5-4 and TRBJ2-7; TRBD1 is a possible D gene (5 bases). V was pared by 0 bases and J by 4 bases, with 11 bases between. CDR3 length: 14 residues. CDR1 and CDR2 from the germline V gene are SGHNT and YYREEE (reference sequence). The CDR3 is CASSLAQGVYEQYF. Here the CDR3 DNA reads TGTGCCAGCAGCTTGGCGCAGGGTGTTTACGAGCAGTACTTC.

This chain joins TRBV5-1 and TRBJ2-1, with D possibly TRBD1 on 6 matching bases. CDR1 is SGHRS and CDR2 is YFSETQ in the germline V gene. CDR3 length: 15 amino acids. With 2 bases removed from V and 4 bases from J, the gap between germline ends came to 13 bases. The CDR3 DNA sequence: TGCGCCAGCAGCTTATCGGGACATACGTACAATGAGCAGTTCTTC. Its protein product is CASSLSGHTYNEQFF.

CDR3 loop: CASSVRGKYEQYF. The CDR3 DNA reads as TGTGCCAGCAGCGTGAGAGGAAAGTACGAGCAGTACTTC. The genes are TRBV9 and TRBJ2-7; D not resolved. This CDR3 spans 13 amino acids. Germline loops: CDR1 SGDLS, CDR2 YYNGEE. V was pared by 2 bases and J by 4 bases, with 10 bases between.

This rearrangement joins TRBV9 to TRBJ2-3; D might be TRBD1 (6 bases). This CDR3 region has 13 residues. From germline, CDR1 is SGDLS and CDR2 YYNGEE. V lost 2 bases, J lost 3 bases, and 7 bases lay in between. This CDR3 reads CASSVTGTDTQYF. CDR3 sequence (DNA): TGTGCCAGCAGCGTGACAGGAACAGATACGCAGTATTTT.